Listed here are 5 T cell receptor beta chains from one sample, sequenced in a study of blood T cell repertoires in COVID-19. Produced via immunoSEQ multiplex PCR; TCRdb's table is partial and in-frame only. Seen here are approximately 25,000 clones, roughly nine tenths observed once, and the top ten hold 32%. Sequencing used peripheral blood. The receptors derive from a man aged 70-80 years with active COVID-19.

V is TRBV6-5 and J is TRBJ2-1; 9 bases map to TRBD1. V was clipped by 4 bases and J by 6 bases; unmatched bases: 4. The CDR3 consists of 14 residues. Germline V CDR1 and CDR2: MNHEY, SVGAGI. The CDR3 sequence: CASSSGTGLNEQFF. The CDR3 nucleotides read TGTGCCAGCAGTTCCGGGACAGGGCTCAATGAGCAGTTCTTC.

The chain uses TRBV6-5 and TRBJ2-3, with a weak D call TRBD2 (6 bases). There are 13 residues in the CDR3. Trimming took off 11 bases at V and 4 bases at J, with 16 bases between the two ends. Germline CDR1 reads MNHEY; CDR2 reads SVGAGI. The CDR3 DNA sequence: TGTGCCCTAAGAGGGACTGCATCAGATACGCAGTATTTT. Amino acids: CALRGTASDTQYF.

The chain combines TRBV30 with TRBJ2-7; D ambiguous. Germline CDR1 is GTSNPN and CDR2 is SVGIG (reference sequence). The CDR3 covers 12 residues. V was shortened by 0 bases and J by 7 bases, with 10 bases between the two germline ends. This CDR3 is CAWSVPRVEQYF. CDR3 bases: TGTGCCTGGAGTGTACCCCGCGTGGAGCAGTACTTC.

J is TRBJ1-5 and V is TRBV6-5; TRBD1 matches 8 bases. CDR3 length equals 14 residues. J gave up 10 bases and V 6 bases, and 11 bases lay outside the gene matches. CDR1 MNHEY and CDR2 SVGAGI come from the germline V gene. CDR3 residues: CASSPRDRSSPQHF. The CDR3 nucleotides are TGTGCCAGCAGCCCCCGGGACAGGTCGAGCCCCCAGCATTTT.

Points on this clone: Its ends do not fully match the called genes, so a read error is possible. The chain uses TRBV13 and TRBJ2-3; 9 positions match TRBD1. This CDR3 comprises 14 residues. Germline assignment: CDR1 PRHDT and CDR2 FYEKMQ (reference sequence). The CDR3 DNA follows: TGTGCCAGCAGCCTAGGACAGGGGCGAGATACGCAGTATTTT. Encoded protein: CASSLGQGRDTQYF. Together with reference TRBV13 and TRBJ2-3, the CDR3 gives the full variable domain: AAGVIQSPRHLIKEKRETATLKCYPIPRHDTVYWYQQGPGQDPQFLISFYEKMQSDKGSIPDRFSAQQFSDYHSELNMSSLELGDSALYFCASSLGQGRDTQYFGPGTRLTVL.